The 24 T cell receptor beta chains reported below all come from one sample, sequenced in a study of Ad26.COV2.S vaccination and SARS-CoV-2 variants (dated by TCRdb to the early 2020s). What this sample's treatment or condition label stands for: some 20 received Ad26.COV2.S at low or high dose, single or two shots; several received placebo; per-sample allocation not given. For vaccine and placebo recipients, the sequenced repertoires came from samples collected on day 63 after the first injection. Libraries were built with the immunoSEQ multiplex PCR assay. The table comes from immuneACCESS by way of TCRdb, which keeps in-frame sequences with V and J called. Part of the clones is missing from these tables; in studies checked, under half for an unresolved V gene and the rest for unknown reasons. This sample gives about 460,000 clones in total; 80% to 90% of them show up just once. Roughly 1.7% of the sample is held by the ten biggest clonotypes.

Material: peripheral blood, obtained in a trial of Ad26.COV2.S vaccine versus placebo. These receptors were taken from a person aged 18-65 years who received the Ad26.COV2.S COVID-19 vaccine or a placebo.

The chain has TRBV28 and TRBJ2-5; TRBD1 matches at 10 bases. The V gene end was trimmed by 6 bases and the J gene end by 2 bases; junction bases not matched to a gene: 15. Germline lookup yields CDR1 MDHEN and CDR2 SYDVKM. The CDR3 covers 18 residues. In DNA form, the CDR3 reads TGTGCCAGCAGCCCACGACCCGGGACAGGGGCGTTTCAAGAGACCCAGTACTTC. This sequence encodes CASSPRPGTGAFQETQYF.

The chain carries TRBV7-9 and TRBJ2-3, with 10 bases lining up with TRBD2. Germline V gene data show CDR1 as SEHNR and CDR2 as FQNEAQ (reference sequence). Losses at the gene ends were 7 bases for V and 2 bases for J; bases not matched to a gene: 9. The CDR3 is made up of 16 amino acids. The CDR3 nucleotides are TGTGCCAGCAACCCTGCCCTAGCGGGGGCCACAGATACGCAGTATTTT. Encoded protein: CASNPALAGATDTQYF.

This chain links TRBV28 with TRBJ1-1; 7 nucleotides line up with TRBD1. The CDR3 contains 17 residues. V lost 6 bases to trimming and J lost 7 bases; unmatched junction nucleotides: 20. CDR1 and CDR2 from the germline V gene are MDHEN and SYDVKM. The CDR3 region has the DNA TGTGCCAGCAGCGGGGTAACCGAGAAAACAGGGGCTAATGAAGCTTTCTTT. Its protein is CASSGVTEKTGANEAFF.

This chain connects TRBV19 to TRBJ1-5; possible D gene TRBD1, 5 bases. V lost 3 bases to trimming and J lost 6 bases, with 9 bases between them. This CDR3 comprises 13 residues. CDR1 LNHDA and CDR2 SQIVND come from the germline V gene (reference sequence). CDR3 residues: CASSIGDSQPQHF. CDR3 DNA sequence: TGTGCCAGTAGTATCGGAGACAGTCAGCCCCAGCATTTT. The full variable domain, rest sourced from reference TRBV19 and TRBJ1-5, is DGGITQSPKYLFRKEGQNVTLSCEQNLNHDAMYWYRQDPGQGLRLIYYSQIVNDFQKGDIAEGYSVSREKKESFPLTVTSAQKNPTAFYLCASSIGDSQPQHFGDGTRLSIL.

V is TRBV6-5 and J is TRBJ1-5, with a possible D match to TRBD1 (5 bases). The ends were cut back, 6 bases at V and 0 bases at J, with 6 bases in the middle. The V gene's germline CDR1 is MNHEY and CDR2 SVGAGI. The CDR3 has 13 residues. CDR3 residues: CASRTASNQPQHF. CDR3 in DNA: TGTGCCAGCAGGACAGCTAGCAATCAGCCCCAGCATTTT.

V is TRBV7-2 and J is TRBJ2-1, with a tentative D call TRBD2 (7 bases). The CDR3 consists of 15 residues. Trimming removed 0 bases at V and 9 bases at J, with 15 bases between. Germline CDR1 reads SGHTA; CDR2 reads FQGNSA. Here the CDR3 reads CASSLAVGGQGEQFF. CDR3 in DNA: TGTGCCAGCAGCTTAGCGGTGGGGGGGCAGGGTGAGCAGTTCTTC.

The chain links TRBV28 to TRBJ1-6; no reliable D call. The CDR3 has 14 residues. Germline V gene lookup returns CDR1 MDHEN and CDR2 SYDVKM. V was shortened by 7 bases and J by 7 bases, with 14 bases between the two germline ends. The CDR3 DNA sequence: TGTGCCAGCACCTCGATTGCGGGAAATTCACCCCTCCACTTT. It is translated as CASTSIAGNSPLHF.

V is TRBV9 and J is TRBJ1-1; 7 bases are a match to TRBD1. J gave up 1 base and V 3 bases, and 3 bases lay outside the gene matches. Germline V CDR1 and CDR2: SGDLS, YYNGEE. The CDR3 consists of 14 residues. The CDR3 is CASSAQGGNTEAFF. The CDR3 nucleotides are TGTGCCAGCAGCGCCCAGGGGGGGAACACTGAAGCTTTCTTT.

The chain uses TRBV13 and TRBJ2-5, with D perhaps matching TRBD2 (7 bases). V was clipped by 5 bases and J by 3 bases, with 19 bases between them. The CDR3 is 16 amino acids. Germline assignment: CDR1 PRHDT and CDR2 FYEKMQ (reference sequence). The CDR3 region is CASSTGRGTNKETQYF. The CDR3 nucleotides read TGTGCCAGCAGCACAGGGAGGGGGACCAACAAAGAGACCCAGTACTTC.

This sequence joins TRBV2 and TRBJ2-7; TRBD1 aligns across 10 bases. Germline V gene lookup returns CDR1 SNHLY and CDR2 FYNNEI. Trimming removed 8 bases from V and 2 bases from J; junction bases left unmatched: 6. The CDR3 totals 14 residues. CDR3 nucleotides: TGTGCCAGCTCCTCAGGGACAGGGGCCTACGAGCAGTACTTC. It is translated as CASSSGTGAYEQYF.

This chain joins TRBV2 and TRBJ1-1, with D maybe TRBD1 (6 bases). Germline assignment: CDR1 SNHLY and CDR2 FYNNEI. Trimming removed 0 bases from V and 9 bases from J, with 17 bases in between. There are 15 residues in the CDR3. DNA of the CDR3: TGTGCCAGCAGTGAAGCTCCGACAGGCGTCAAGAAAGCTTTCTTT. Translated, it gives CASSEAPTGVKKAFF.

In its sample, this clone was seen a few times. The CDR3 nucleotides are TGTGCCAGCAGTTACAAGGGGGTTTACTATGGCTACACCTTC. It translates to CASSYKGVYYGYTF. The V gene is TRBV6-2 or TRBV6-3, the J gene TRBJ1-2; perhaps TRBD1 as D (6 bases). The CDR3 sequence is 14 residues long. The germline V gene has CDR1 MNHEY and CDR2 SVGEGT. The V end lost 2 bases, the J end lost 3 bases, and 10 bases lay between the germline ends.

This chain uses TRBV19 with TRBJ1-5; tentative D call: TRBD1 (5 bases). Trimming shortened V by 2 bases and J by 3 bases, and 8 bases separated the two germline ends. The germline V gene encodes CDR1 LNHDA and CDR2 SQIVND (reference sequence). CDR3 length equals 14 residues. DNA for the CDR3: TGTGCCAGTAGTATAACGGGGGTCAATCAGCCCCAGCATTTT. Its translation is CASSITGVNQPQHF. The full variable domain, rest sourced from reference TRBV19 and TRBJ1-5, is DGGITQSPKYLFRKEGQNVTLSCEQNLNHDAMYWYRQDPGQGLRLIYYSQIVNDFQKGDIAEGYSVSREKKESFPLTVTSAQKNPTAFYLCASSITGVNQPQHFGDGTRLSIL.

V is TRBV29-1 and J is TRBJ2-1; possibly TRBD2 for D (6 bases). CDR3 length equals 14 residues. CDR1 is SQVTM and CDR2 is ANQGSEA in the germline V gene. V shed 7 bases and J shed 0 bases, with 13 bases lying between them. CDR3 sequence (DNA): TGCAGCGATAGGCCGGACTACTCCTACAATGAGCAGTTCTTC. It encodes CSDRPDYSYNEQFF.

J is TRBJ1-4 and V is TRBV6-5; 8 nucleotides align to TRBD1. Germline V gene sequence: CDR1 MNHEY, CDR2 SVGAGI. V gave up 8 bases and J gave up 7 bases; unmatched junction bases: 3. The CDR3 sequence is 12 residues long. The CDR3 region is CASRTGFEKLFF. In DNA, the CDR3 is TGTGCCAGCCGGACAGGGTTTGAAAAACTGTTTTTT.

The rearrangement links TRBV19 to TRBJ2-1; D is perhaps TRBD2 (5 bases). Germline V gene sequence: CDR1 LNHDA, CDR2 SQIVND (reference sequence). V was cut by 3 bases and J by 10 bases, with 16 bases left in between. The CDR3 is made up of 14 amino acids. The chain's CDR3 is CASSIGVQQGEQFF. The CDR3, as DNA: TGTGCCAGTAGTATCGGGGTCCAGCAAGGGGAGCAGTTCTTC. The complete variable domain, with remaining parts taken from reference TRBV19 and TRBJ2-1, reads DGGITQSPKYLFRKEGQNVTLSCEQNLNHDAMYWYRQDPGQGLRLIYYSQIVNDFQKGDIAEGYSVSREKKESFPLTVTSAQKNPTAFYLCASSIGVQQGEQFFGPGTRLTVL.

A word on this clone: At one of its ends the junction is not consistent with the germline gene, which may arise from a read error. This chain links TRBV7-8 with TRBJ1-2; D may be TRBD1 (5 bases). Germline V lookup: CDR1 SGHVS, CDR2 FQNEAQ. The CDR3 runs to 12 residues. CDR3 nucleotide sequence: TGTGCCAGCAGCCTAGCCGGGGCTGGCTACACCTTC. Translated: CASSLAGAGYTF. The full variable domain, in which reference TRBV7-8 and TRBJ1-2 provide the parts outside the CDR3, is GAGVSQSPRYKVAKRGQDVALRCDPISGHVSLFWYQQALGQGPEFLTYFQNEAQLDKSGLPSDRFFAERPEGSVSTLKIQRTQQEDSAVYLCASSLAGAGYTFGSGTRLTVV.

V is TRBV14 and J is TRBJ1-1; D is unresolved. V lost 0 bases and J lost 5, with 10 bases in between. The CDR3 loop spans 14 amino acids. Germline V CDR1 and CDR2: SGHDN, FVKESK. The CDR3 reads CASSQDLIGTEAFF. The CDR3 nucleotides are TGTGCCAGCAGCCAAGATTTGATCGGGACTGAAGCTTTCTTT.

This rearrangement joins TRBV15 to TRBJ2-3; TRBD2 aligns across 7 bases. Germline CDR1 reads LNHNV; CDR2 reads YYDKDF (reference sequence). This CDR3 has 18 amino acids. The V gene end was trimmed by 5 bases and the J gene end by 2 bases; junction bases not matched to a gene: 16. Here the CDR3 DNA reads TGTGCCACCAGCGGAAACGTAAAGACTAGCTCTTTCACAGATACGCAGTATTTT. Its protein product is CATSGNVKTSSFTDTQYF.

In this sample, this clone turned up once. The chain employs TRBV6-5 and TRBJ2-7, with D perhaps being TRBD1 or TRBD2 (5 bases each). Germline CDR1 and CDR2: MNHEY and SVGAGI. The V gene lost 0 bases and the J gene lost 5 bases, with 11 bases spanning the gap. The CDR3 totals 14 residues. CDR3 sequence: CASSYSGPLDEQYF. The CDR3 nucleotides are TGTGCCAGCAGTTACTCGGGACCCTTGGACGAGCAGTACTTC.

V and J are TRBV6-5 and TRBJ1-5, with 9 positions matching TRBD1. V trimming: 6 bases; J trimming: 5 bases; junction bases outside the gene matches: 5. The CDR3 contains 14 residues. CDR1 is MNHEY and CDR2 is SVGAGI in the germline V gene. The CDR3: CASSHTGGDQPQHF. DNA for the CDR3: TGTGCCAGCAGCCATACAGGGGGCGATCAGCCCCAGCATTTT.

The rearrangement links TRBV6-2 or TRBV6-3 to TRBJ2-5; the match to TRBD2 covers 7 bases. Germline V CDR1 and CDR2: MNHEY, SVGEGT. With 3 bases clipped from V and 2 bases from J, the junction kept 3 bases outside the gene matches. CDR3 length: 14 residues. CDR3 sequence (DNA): TGTGCCAGCAGTTATCTGGGACTACAAGAGACCCAGTACTTC. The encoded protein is CASSYLGLQETQYF.

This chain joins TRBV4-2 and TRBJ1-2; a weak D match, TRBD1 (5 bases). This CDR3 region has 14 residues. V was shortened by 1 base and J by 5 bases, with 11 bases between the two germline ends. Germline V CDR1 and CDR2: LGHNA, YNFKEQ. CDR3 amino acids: CASSQGQGGYGYTF. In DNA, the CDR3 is TGTGCCAGCAGCCAAGGTCAGGGAGGGTATGGCTACACCTTC.

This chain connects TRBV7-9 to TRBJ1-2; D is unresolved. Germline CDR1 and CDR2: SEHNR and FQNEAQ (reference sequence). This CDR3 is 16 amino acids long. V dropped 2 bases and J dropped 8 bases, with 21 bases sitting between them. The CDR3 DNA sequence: TGTGCCAGCAGCTTATCCGGTACAGCCGTTAGTATAGGCTACACCTTC. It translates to CASSLSGTAVSIGYTF.